Presented here are 9 T cell receptor beta chains from one specimen sequenced in a study of cytomegalovirus exposure and HLA in healthy donors. Amplification used 60 Vbeta primers and 13 Jbeta primers. Assay used: immunoSEQ multiplex PCR; TCRdb lists only in-frame clones, some missing. Found here are 90,000 or so clones, about 80% of them singletons; the top ten hold 10%. Specimen: PBMCs. The receptors originated from a man aged 25-45 years in good health and CMV-seropositive.

The gene calls are TRBV4-2 and TRBJ1-6; D is perhaps TRBD1 (5 bases). CDR3 length: 17 residues. Trimming took 1 base from V and 8 from J, leaving 18 bases between them. Germline-derived CDR1 and CDR2 are LGHNA and YNFKEQ. Here the CDR3 reads CASSQGSAGVFDSPLHF. The CDR3 DNA reads TGTGCCAGCAGCCAAGGCTCAGCGGGGGTGTTCGATTCACCCCTCCACTTT.

This chain's CDR3 is CASSLTGTGYSNQPQHF. The CDR3 DNA reads as TGTGCCAGCAGTTTAACAGGGACAGGATATAGCAATCAGCCCCAGCATTTT. The rearrangement uses TRBV27 and TRBJ1-5, with TRBD1 matching over 8 bases. Germline V gives CDR1 MNHEY, CDR2 SMNVEV (reference sequence). The CDR3 totals 17 residues. J gave up 0 bases and V 2 bases, and 6 bases lay outside the gene matches.

This clone was seen only once. The rearrangement links TRBV19 to TRBJ1-3; D is unclear. CDR1 LNHDA and CDR2 SQIVND come from the germline V gene (reference sequence). The CDR3 is made up of 15 amino acids. V was clipped by 3 bases and J by 0 bases, with 9 bases between them. CDR3 protein: CASSMLESSGNTIYF. DNA for the CDR3: TGTGCCAGTAGTATGCTAGAAAGCTCTGGAAACACCATATATTTT.

The chain carries TRBV7-9 and TRBJ1-2; D remains unclear. V lost 6 bases to trimming and J lost 10 bases, with 9 bases between them. The CDR3 spans 10 residues. CDR1 and CDR2 from the germline V gene are SEHNR and FQNEAQ (reference sequence). The CDR3 loop is CASSRHFYTF. Written as DNA, the CDR3 is TGTGCCAGCAGTCGACACTTCTACACCTTC.

This clone was recorded once. The J gene is TRBJ2-7, the V gene TRBV5-6; a weak D match, TRBD2 (5 bases). The germline V gene has CDR1 SGHDT and CDR2 YYEEEE. The CDR3 length is 14 residues. The ends were cut back, 1 base at V and 4 bases at J, with 12 bases in the middle. The CDR3 reads CASSLPVRGYEQYF. The CDR3 DNA is TGTGCCAGCAGCTTGCCGGTTAGAGGGTACGAGCAGTACTTC.

The chain links TRBV6-5 to TRBJ1-1, with D unclear. V lost 4 bases and J 1 base, leaving 7 bases between the germline ends. CDR3 length: 13 amino acids. Germline V CDR1 and CDR2: MNHEY, SVGAGI. CDR3 in DNA: TGTGCCAGCAGTTTCTCCTCGAACACTGAAGCTTTCTTT. It encodes CASSFSSNTEAFF.

This chain connects TRBV7-3 to TRBJ2-3, with D perhaps matching TRBD1 (5 bases). The CDR3 totals 15 residues. Germline loops: CDR1 SGHTA, CDR2 FQGTGA. V was trimmed by 2 bases and J by 6 bases, leaving 15 bases between them. CDR3: CASSLGASGADTQYF. CDR3 bases: TGTGCCAGCAGCTTAGGGGCTAGTGGGGCCGATACGCAGTATTTT.

In its sample, this clone was seen a few times. The rearrangement uses TRBV29-1 and TRBJ1-1; a weak D match, TRBD1 (6 bases). This CDR3 comprises 14 residues. Trimming pared 7 bases from V and 0 bases from J, leaving 15 bases between. Germline V gene data show CDR1 as SQVTM and CDR2 as ANQGSEA. The CDR3 DNA is TGCAGCGCGCCTACAGGGAACATGAACACTGAAGCTTTCTTT. Translated: CSAPTGNMNTEAFF.

The chain joins TRBV5-1 to TRBJ2-1, with D possibly being TRBD1 (5 bases). The CDR3 is made up of 15 amino acids. Trimming shortened V by 0 bases and J by 2 bases, and 9 bases separated the two germline ends. Germline lookup yields CDR1 SGHRS and CDR2 YFSETQ. CDR3 sequence: CASSLGTGAYNEQFF. The CDR3 bases are TGCGCCAGCAGCTTGGGAACAGGCGCCTACAATGAGCAGTTCTTC.